These T cell receptor beta chains were read from a single sample in a study of cytomegalovirus exposure and HLA in healthy donors. The method was immunoSEQ multiplex PCR; TCRdb's version includes in-frame clones alone and lacks a portion of them. The sample carries fewer than 200,000 clones, roughly 76% recorded once. Sequencing was done on a sample of PBMCs. The receptors come from a male donor in good health and CMV-seronegative. CDR3s include the opening cysteine and the closing phenylalanine or tryptophan. The D gene is left open where the match is weak. A clone size is listed for some rows: how often the clone was seen (once, few, many), or a class if it is expanded.

NA | TRBJ2-2 | TRBD1 | TRBV7-9 | TGTGCCAGCAGCCTGGGGACAGGCCCTTCCGGGGAGCTGTTTTTT | CASSLGTGPSGELFF
NA | TRBJ1-2 | NA | TRBV9 | TGTGCCAGCAGCGGGCTCGGCTACACCTTC | CASSGLGYTF
few | TRBJ1-5 | TRBD1 | TRBV2 | TGTGCCAGCCAGGGGGCGGACTATGTGATGGGCAATCAGCCCCAGCATTTT | CASQGADYVMGNQPQHF
NA | TRBJ2-5 | TRBD1 | TRBV10-3 | TGTGCCATCACTCCGACAGGGAAAGAGACCCAGTACTTC | CAITPTGKETQYF
once | TRBJ1-1 | NA | TRBV19 | TGTGCCAGTAGTAACTATATTAACACTGAAGCTTTCTTT | CASSNYINTEAFF
NA | TRBJ1-1 | TRBD1 | TRBV5-4 | TGTGCCAGCAGCTTGGAGGGGGCGAACACTGAAGCTTTCTTT | CASSLEGANTEAFF
few | TRBJ1-5 | NA | TRBV6-1 | TGTGCCAGCAGTGAAGCTGGTGGGCCCAGGCCCCAGCATTTT | CASSEAGGPRPQHF
NA | TRBJ2-3 | NA | TRBV14 | TGTGCCAGCAGCCGATCGGAGGGCCCGGTCGGCACAGATACGCAGTATTTT | CASSRSEGPVGTDTQYF
NA | TRBJ1-2 | NA | TRBV7-9 | TGTGCCAGCAGCTTCGGGGGGACGACCTATGGCTACACCTTC | CASSFGGTTYGYTF
NA | TRBJ2-5 | NA | TRBV15 | TGTGCCACCAGCAGAGATCGTGGAGGGGGGGAGCAGTACTTC | CATSRDRGGGEQYF
NA | TRBJ2-3 | NA | TRBV18 | TGTGCCAGCTCACCTGGCCTCACAGATACGCAGTATTTT | CASSPGLTDTQYF
NA | TRBJ2-2 | TRBD1 | TRBV11-2 | TGTGCCAGCAGCCCCGAGACAGGGAGACTCACCGGGGAGCTGTTTTTT | CASSPETGRLTGELFF
NA | TRBJ1-2 | NA | TRBV30 | TGTGCCTGGAGTCAGGGCTATGGCTACACCTTC | CAWSQGYGYTF
once | TRBJ2-2 | NA | TRBV5-4 | TGTGCCAGCAGCTTGTTTCGGGGGGCCGGAGCCGGGGAGCTGTTTTTT | CASSLFRGAGAGELFF
NA | TRBJ1-1 | TRBD1 | TRBV6-1 | TGTGCCAGCAGTGTTCCACCAGGGACAGGGGGTGGGAGGAACACTGAAGCTTTCTTT | CASSVPPGTGGGRNTEAFF
NA | TRBJ2-1 | NA | TRBV27 | TGTGCCAGCAGTTTATCAGGGGTTTGGGTCAATGAGCAGTTCTTC | CASSLSGVWVNEQFF
NA | TRBJ2-7 | TRBD1 | TRBV15 | TGTGCCACCAGCAGTCCGGGACAGGGGGCTTCCTGCGAGCAGTACTTC | CATSSPGQGASCEQYF
NA | TRBJ2-7 | TRBD1 | TRBV5-1 | TGCGCCAGCAGCTTGATGAGGGGGCTGGACGAGCAGTACTTC | CASSLMRGLDEQYF
NA | TRBJ1-3 | NA | TRBV18 | TGTGCCAGCTCATACAGTCCTGGAAACACCATATATTTT | CASSYSPGNTIYF
NA | TRBJ2-7 | NA | TRBV13 | TGTGCCAGCAGCTTACGCACACAGGTTTCCTACGAGCAGTACTTC | CASSLRTQVSYEQYF
NA | TRBJ2-5 | NA | TRBV2 | TGTGCCAGCCATCCCGTCCCAGGGTATGGACAAGAGACCCAGTACTTC | CASHPVPGYGQETQYF
NA | TRBJ1-6 | NA | TRBV11-2 | TGTGCCAGCAGCTTAGATGGGCGGGATCGCCCCCTCCACTTT | CASSLDGRDRPLHF
NA | TRBJ2-7 | TRBD1 | TRBV30 | TGTGCCTGGGTGGGACAGGGATTCTACGAGCAGTACTTC | CAWVGQGFYEQYF
NA | TRBJ2-1 | TRBD2 | TRBV6-5 | TGTGCCAGCAGTTACGAGCGGGGGTCCTACAATGAGCAGTTCTTC | CASSYERGSYNEQFF
few | TRBJ2-1 | NA | TRBV11-3 | TGTGCCAGCAGCAAGGGGCGATCCCTCAATGAGCAGTTCTTC | CASSKGRSLNEQFF
NA | TRBJ1-2 | TRBD1 | TRBV7-2 | TGTGCCAGCAGCTATGAGACAGGGACTAGCTATGGCTACACCTTC | CASSYETGTSYGYTF
once | TRBJ2-2 | NA | TRBV7-8 | TGTGCCAGCAGCTTCTCCGGGACAACGAACGCCGGGGAGCTGTTTTTT | CASSFSGTTNAGELFF
NA | TRBJ1-2 | TRBD1 | TRBV15 | TGTGCCACCAGCAGAGATCCCTTCCTGACAGGGAAGAACTCTGGCTACACCTTC | CATSRDPFLTGKNSGYTF
NA | TRBJ1-2 | NA | TRBV14 | TGTGCCAGCAGTCTACAGGACCACTATGGCTACACCTTC | CASSLQDHYGYTF
NA | TRBJ2-1 | NA | TRBV9 | TGTGCCAGCAGCGTAGGGTCCGGGTACAATGAGCAGTTCTTC | CASSVGSGYNEQFF
NA | TRBJ2-7 | TRBD2 | TRBV19 | TGTGCCAGTAATAGTCGGACTAGCGGGGGGAACTACGAGCAGTACTTC | CASNSRTSGGNYEQYF
NA | TRBJ1-1 | NA | TRBV5-6 | TGTGCCAGCAGCAGAACCTTCACGGACAAAAACACTGAAGCTTTCTTT | CASSRTFTDKNTEAFF